The 9 T cell receptor beta chains in this list originate from one sample, sequenced in a study of CD8+CD57+ T cells in acquired aplastic anemia. Genomic DNA, serving as template, underwent TCR beta VDJ and CDR3 profiling. Using its own MiXCR run on the reads, TCRdb lists one record per CDR3 protein. The table includes some 240,000 distinct CDR3 sequences, 34% detected once. Sequences were obtained from sorted CD4+, CD8+, or CD8+CD57+ T cells (not recorded which) from PBMCs. The origin of the receptors is a human donor in good health, serving as a control.

The gene calls are TRBV12-3 or TRBV12-4 and TRBJ2-3; weak D call: TRBD1 (6 bases). V was cut by 6 bases and J by 1 base, with 11 bases left in between. There are 14 residues in the CDR3. The CDR3 sequence: CASRQGSGTDTQYF. In DNA, the CDR3 is TGTGCCAGCAGACAGGGTTCTGGCACAGATACGCAGTATTTT.

At least ten counts were recorded for this clonotype. The rearrangement links TRBV7-2 to TRBJ1-2; the match to TRBD1 covers 9 bases. The CDR3 contains 16 residues. In germline, CDR1 is SGHTA, CDR2 FQGNSA. V shed 2 bases, J shed 5 bases, and the junction held 9 bases outside the gene matches. The CDR3 sequence: CASSLRGTGGAYGYTF. DNA for the CDR3: TGTGCCAGCAGCTTAAGGGGAACAGGGGGCGCGTATGGCTACACCTTC.

A few counts support this clonotype. This chain links TRBV5-1 with TRBJ2-1; possibly TRBD1 for D (7 bases). The V end lost 0 bases, the J end lost 9 bases, and 22 bases lay between the germline ends. CDR1 SGHRS and CDR2 YFSETQ come from the germline V gene. The CDR3 contains 17 residues. The CDR3 bases are TGCGCCAGCAGCTTGGGGAGGGGGCCGGTATATGTCGTTGAGCAGTTCTTC. Translation: CASSLGRGPVYVVEQFF.

The rearrangement joins TRBV29-1 to TRBJ1-2; a weak D match, TRBD1 (6 bases). The CDR3 totals 13 residues. Trimming pared 7 bases from V and 5 bases from J, leaving 17 bases between. Germline V gene sequence: CDR1 SQVTM, CDR2 ANQGSEA. The CDR3 is CSGRGQYGYGYTF. Written as DNA, the CDR3 is TGCAGCGGGCGGGGACAATACGGATATGGCTACACCTTC. The whole variable domain, filled in from reference TRBV29-1 and TRBJ1-2, reads SAVISQKPSRDICQRGTSLTIQCQVDSQVTMMFWYRQQPGQSLTLIATANQGSEATYESGFVIDKFPISRPNLTFSTLTVSNMSPEDSSIYLCSGRGQYGYGYTFGSGTRLTVV.

This clonotype was recorded many times. A read error may produce the germline difference seen at one junction end. The rearrangement uses TRBV29-1 and TRBJ2-1, with 7 bases aligning to TRBD1. Germline values: CDR1 SQVTM, CDR2 ANQGSEA. The CDR3 has 12 amino acids. CDR3 region: CSLNRGMAPHSF. The CDR3 DNA follows: TGCAGTCTCAACAGGGGAATGGCGCCCCACTCCTTC.

This clonotype showed up just once. The rearrangement uses TRBV9 and TRBJ2-2; tentative D call: TRBD1 (6 bases). This CDR3 spans 10 amino acids. Germline V gene lookup returns CDR1 SGDLS and CDR2 YYNGEE. With 4 bases removed from V and 13 bases from J, the gap between germline ends came to 8 bases. The CDR3 loop is CASSRRGLFF. CDR3 nucleotide sequence: TGTGCCAGCAGCCGCAGGGGGCTGTTTTTT.

Many counts were recorded for this clonotype. The chain employs TRBV7-9 and TRBJ2-5; no reliable D call. The V gene lost 1 base and the J gene lost 0 bases, with 9 bases spanning the gap. This CDR3 has 15 amino acids. Germline CDR1 reads SEHNR; CDR2 reads FQNEAQ (reference sequence). The CDR3 loop is CASSLEISYQETQYF. Written as DNA, the CDR3 is TGTGCCAGCAGCTTAGAAATAAGCTACCAAGAGACCCAGTACTTC.

The chain uses TRBV15 and TRBJ1-6; TRBD1 matches at 8 bases. V lost 5 bases and J lost 7; bases outside the gene matches: 4. The CDR3 has 14 residues. Germline V gene sequence: CDR1 LNHNV, CDR2 YYDKDF (reference sequence). CDR3 sequence: CATSVRTGNSPLHF. DNA for the CDR3: TGTGCCACCAGCGTAAGGACAGGGAATTCACCCCTCCACTTT. The complete variable domain, with remaining parts taken from reference TRBV15 and TRBJ1-6, reads DAMVIQNPRYQVTQFGKPVTLSCSQTLNHNVMYWYQQKSSQAPKLLFHYYDKDFNNEADTPDNFQSRRPNTSFCFLDIRSPGLGDTAMYLCATSVRTGNSPLHFGNGTRLTVT.

In this sample, this clonotype turned up a few times. V usage is TRBV7-3 and J usage is TRBJ1-1; D possibly corresponds to TRBD1 (5 bases). V dropped 2 bases and J dropped 4 bases, with 14 bases sitting between them. From germline, CDR1 is SGHTA and CDR2 FQGTGA. The CDR3 sequence is 15 residues long. CDR3 in DNA: TGTGCCAGCAGCTTAGGCGGGACTAAGGGCACTGAAGCTTTCTTT. It is translated as CASSLGGTKGTEAFF.